Below, 17 T cell receptor beta chains from the same sample are listed, as sequenced in a study of T cells in Graves' hyperthyroidism and ophthalmopathy (dated by TCRdb to between 2019 and 2020). The library was obtained by multiplex PCR. The run used an Illumina HiSeq 2000. TCR beta CDR3 regions were amplified from RNA transcripts. For the first round of RT-PCR on the TCR CDR3, the HTBI primer set was used together with the Qiagen OneStep RT-PCR kit. Using fastp trimming at Q25 and MiXCR clonotype assembly, TCRdb reanalyzed the public sequencing data and kept in-frame beta chains. Rows with a matching CDR3 protein are joined into one entry that keeps the most common DNA and genes. In this sample the table shows fewer than 350,000 distinct CDR3 sequences, roughly 15% of which occur a single time. About 33% of the sample lies in the top ten. Sequenced sample: blood. Receptors were obtained from a woman between 50 and 59 years old with Graves' hyperthyroidism that later progressed to Graves' ophthalmopathy.

This chain links TRBV13 with TRBJ1-2; 8 nucleotides line up with TRBD1. CDR1 and CDR2 from the germline V gene are PRHDT and FYEKMQ (reference sequence). This CDR3 is built from 14 residues. V dropped 10 bases and J dropped 8; count of bases not matched to a gene: 15. CDR3 sequence: CATRQGINLWGYTF. CDR3 DNA sequence: TGTGCCACGAGACAGGGGATAAATTTGTGGGGCTACACCTTC.

The chain joins TRBV28 to TRBJ2-1; 16 positions match TRBD2. The CDR3 loop spans 15 amino acids. CDR1 and CDR2 from the germline V gene are MDHEN and SYDVKM. With V trimmed by 8 bases and J by 10 bases, 8 bases remained unmatched. The CDR3: CASSIGGLAGGEQFF. CDR3 DNA: TGTGCCAGCTCAATAGGGGGACTAGCGGGAGGGGAGCAGTTCTTC.

This clonotype has at least ten counts. The chain uses TRBV7-3 and TRBJ1-6; 9 positions agree with TRBD1. Germline V gives CDR1 SGHTA, CDR2 FQGTGA. The CDR3 has 15 amino acids. V lost 2 bases to trimming and J lost 7 bases; unmatched junction nucleotides: 3. The CDR3 reads CASSLVTGGNSPLHF. The CDR3 DNA reads as TGTGCCAGCAGCTTAGTGACAGGGGGGAATTCACCCCTCCACTTT.

This clonotype was seen many times. V usage is TRBV11-1 and J usage is TRBJ1-2; D unresolved. The CDR3 is made up of 13 amino acids. Germline V CDR1 and CDR2: SGHAT, FQDESV (reference sequence). Trimming left V 6 bases short and J 6 bases short, with 14 bases between. CDR3 protein: CASRLRAKDGYTF. In DNA, the CDR3 is TGTGCCAGCAGGTTACGGGCGAAAGATGGCTACACCTTC.

This clonotype was picked up many times. The chain recombines TRBV27 with TRBJ2-1; possible D gene TRBD1, 6 bases. The CDR3 contains 17 residues. Trimming shortened V by 2 bases and J by 1 base, and 15 bases separated the two germline ends. Looked up from germline, CDR1 is MNHEY and CDR2 is SMNVEV (reference sequence). The CDR3 nucleotides read TGTGCCAGCAGTTTAGTGGCAGGGGCTTTTTCCTACAATGAGCAGTTCTTC. This encodes CASSLVAGAFSYNEQFF.

The CDR3 reads CSAPRQGADGYTF. In nucleotides, the CDR3 is TGCAGTGCTCCTCGACAGGGGGCGGATGGCTACACCTTC. V is TRBV20-1 and J is TRBJ1-2; 10 bases fit TRBD1. CDR1 and CDR2 (germline): DFQATT, SNEGSKA (reference sequence). The CDR3 loop spans 13 amino acids. V trimming: 5 bases; J trimming: 6 bases; junction bases outside the gene matches: 6.

This clonotype has a count of ten or more. The rearrangement uses TRBV27 and TRBJ2-7; 8 bases agree with TRBD1. The CDR3 covers 14 residues. The junction had 6 bases not matched to a gene; V was cut back by 2 bases and J by 6 bases. Per germline, CDR1 MNHEY and CDR2 SMNVEV (reference sequence). CDR3 coding DNA: TGTGCCAGCAGTTTAGACAGGGGAAGAGCCGAGCAGTACTTC. Encoded protein: CASSLDRGRAEQYF.

This chain connects TRBV2 to TRBJ2-3, with TRBD1 matching 10 bases. CDR3 length equals 17 residues. Germline V gene sequence: CDR1 SNHLY, CDR2 FYNNEI. Trimming cost V 6 bases and J 0 bases; bases outside gene matches: 9. CDR3 nucleotides: TGTGCCAGCAGCCCGGGACAGGGGCAATCTAGCACAGATACGCAGTATTTT. Translating it yields CASSPGQGQSSTDTQYF. The full variable domain, its missing parts supplied by reference TRBV2 and TRBJ2-3, is EPEVTQTPSHQVTQMGQEVILRCVPISNHLYFYWYRQILGQKVEFLVSFYNNEISEKSEIFDDQFSVERPDGSNFTLKIRSTKLEDSAMYFCASSPGQGQSSTDTQYFGPGTRLTVL.

This clonotype was detected ten times or more. The rearrangement links TRBV28 to TRBJ2-7, with 9 nucleotides matching TRBD1. Unmatched junction bases numbered 5, after V lost 11 bases and J lost 0 bases. The CDR3 contains 13 residues. In germline, CDR1 is MDHEN, CDR2 SYDVKM. Here the CDR3 reads CAAWGQGSYEQYF. The CDR3 nucleotides read TGTGCCGCCTGGGGACAGGGCTCCTACGAGCAGTACTTC.

CDR3 loop: CASSLPPTGTGGRDTQYF. In DNA, the CDR3 is TGCGCCAGCAGCTTGCCCCCCACCGGGACAGGGGGCAGGGATACGCAGTATTTT. V gene TRBV5-1 combines with J gene TRBJ2-3, with TRBD1 identical over 12 bases. Germline V CDR1 and CDR2: SGHRS, YFSETQ. The CDR3 extends over 18 amino acids. J lost 6 bases, V lost 1 base, and 12 bases had no gene match.

This clonotype occurred many times. The J gene is TRBJ1-1, the V gene TRBV5-1; D possibly corresponds to TRBD1 (5 bases). V was shortened by 4 bases and J by 3 bases, with 13 bases between the two germline ends. Germline V gene sequence: CDR1 SGHRS, CDR2 YFSETQ. This CDR3 spans 14 amino acids. The CDR3: CASSVRGMDTEAFF. In DNA, the CDR3 is TGCGCCAGCAGCGTGCGGGGGATGGACACTGAAGCTTTCTTT.

In its sample, this clonotype was seen many times. The chain combines TRBV6-1 with TRBJ2-1; D unresolved. Between the trimmed V and J ends, which lost 6 bases and 0 bases, there was a span of 15 bases. Germline CDR1 reads MNHNS; CDR2 reads SASEGT. CDR3 length: 16 amino acids. The CDR3 sequence is CASRGLRGSSYNEQFF. In DNA form, the CDR3 reads TGTGCCAGCAGAGGGCTAAGAGGATCCTCCTACAATGAGCAGTTCTTC.

About this clonotype itself: This may come from a read error, since a much larger clone is one base off. This chain uses TRBV20-1 with TRBJ2-3; TRBD2 agrees at 7 bases. The CDR3 spans 13 residues. Germline lookup yields CDR1 DFQATT and CDR2 SNEGSKA (reference sequence). The junction had 4 bases not matched to a gene; V was cut back by 3 bases and J by 4 bases. The DNA of the CDR3 is TGCAGTGCTAGCGGGAGGATGGCAGATACGCAGTATTTT. Amino acid sequence: CSASGRMADTQYF.

This clonotype was seen ten or more times. The J gene is TRBJ1-3, the V gene TRBV28; D is possibly TRBD1 (6 bases). The CDR3 runs 16 residues. The germline gives CDR1 MDHEN, CDR2 SYDVKM. V was pared by 5 bases and J by 2 bases, with 16 bases between. CDR3 DNA: TGTGCCAGCAGTCTTTACCTGGACAGTCCTGGAAACACCATATATTTT. Its translation: CASSLYLDSPGNTIYF.

The rearrangement links TRBV15 to TRBJ1-1; tentatively, D is TRBD1 (5 bases). Trimming stripped 0 bases from V and 4 bases from J, with 21 bases between. This CDR3 has 18 residues. Looked up from germline, CDR1 is LNHNV and CDR2 is YYDKDF (reference sequence). The CDR3: CATSRDRLGGGVGTEAFF. Here the CDR3 DNA reads TGTGCCACCAGCAGAGATCGCCTCGGGGGGGGAGTAGGCACTGAAGCTTTCTTT.

This clonotype showed up many times. This sequence joins TRBV2 and TRBJ1-4, with D possibly TRBD1 on 5 matching bases. Germline CDR1 and CDR2: SNHLY and FYNNEI. V gave up 10 bases and J gave up 6 bases, with 15 bases separating them. The CDR3 extends over 13 amino acids. Here the CDR3 reads CATSVGLDEKLFF. CDR3 nucleotide sequence: TGTGCCACCTCCGTGGGACTCGATGAAAAACTGTTTTTT.

This clonotype has just one count. This sequence joins TRBV10-3 and TRBJ2-7; D not resolved. CDR1 is ENHRY and CDR2 is SYGVKD in the germline V gene. This CDR3 has 16 amino acids. The ends were cut back, 0 bases at V and 2 bases at J, with 14 bases in the middle. The CDR3 sequence is CAISESAERVAYEQYF. CDR3 DNA: TGTGCCATCAGTGAGTCTGCAGAGCGTGTAGCCTACGAGCAGTACTTC.